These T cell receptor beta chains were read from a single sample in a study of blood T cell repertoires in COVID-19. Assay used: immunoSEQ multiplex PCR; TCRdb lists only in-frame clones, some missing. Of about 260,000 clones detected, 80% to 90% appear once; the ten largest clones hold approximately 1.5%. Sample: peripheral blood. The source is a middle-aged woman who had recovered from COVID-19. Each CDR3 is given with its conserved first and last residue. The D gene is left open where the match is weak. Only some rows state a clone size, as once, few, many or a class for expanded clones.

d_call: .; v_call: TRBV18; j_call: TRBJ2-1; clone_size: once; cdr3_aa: CASSKATGSDNEQFF; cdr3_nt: TGTGCCAGCTCAAAGGCGACAGGTAGCGACAATGAGCAGTTCTTC
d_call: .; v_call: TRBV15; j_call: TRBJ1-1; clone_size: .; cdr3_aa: CATSRGGQAGNTEAFF; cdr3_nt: TGTGCCACCAGCAGAGGCGGGCAGGCCGGGAACACTGAAGCTTTCTTT
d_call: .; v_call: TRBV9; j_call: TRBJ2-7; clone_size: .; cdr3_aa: CASSPRDTGSDEQYF; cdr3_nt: TGTGCCAGCAGCCCCCGGGACACCGGCAGCGACGAGCAGTACTTC
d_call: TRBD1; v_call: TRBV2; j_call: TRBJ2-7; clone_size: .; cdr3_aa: CASSTDRHSYEQYF; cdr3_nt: TGTGCCAGTTCCACGGACAGGCACTCCTACGAGCAGTACTTC
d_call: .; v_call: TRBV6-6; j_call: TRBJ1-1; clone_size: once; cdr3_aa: CASSRGGHTEAFF; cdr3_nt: TGTGCCAGCAGTCGTGGGGGCCACACTGAAGCTTTCTTT
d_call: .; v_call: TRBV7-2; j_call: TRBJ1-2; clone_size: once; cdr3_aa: CASSLFSQAYGYTF; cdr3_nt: TGTGCCAGCAGCTTATTCTCTCAGGCCTATGGCTACACCTTC
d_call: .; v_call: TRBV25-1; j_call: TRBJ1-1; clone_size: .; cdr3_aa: CASSERGWTEAFF; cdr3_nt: TGTGCCAGCAGTGAACGGGGATGGACTGAAGCTTTCTTT
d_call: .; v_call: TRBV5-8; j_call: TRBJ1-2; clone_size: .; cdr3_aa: CASSPRRGFYGYTF; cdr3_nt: TGTGCCAGCAGCCCCCGACGGGGATTCTATGGCTACACCTTC
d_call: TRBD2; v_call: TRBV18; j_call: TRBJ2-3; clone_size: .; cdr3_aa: CASSPGTSSIQEYF; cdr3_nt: TGTGCCAGCTCACCGGGGACTAGCTCAATTCAGGAGTATTTT
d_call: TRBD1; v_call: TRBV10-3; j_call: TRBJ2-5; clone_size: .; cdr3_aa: CAISDRQGVERETQYF; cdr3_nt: TGTGCCATCAGTGACCGACAGGGGGTAGAGCGAGAGACCCAGTACTTC
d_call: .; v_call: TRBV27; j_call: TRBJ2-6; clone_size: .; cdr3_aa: CASSPLTVGPYSGANVLTF; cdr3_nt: TGTGCCAGCAGTCCTCTGACAGTAGGGCCTTACTCTGGGGCCAACGTCCTGACTTTC